The entry that follows covers one T cell receptor beta chain sequence. V shed 3 bases, J shed 8 bases, and the junction held 9 bases outside the gene matches. The CDR3 runs to 16 residues. Germline V gene data show CDR1 as SGHDT and CDR2 as YYEEEE. Sequencing used immunoSEQ multiplex PCR; TCRdb keeps in-frame clones, though not all of them. The sample has approximately 100,000 clones, roughly 92% seen once. The record originates from a study of blood T cell repertoires in COVID-19. The sequence came from a man between 65 and 79 years old with acute or convalescent COVID-19. The specimen sequenced was peripheral blood. V is TRBV5-6 and J is TRBJ1-6; 9 bases fit TRBD1. This CDR3 is CASSSLNRDRDSPLHF. The CDR3 region has the DNA TGTGCCAGCAGCTCACTAAACCGGGACAGGGATTCACCCCTCCACTTT.